The 17 T cell receptor beta chains listed next were all sequenced from one sample in a study of T cells in Graves' hyperthyroidism and ophthalmopathy. Using RNA transcripts as the source, TCR beta CDR3 regions were amplified. The HTBI primer set was used in a first-round RT-PCR of the TCR CDR3. TCRdb processed the multiplex PCR reads anew with MiXCR; each CDR3 protein has one entry. The sample has under 700,000 distinct CDR3 sequences; 15% to 20% are singletons. The source material was blood. These receptor sequences come from a woman aged 18-29 years with Graves' hyperthyroidism.

This clonotype was seen a few times. The genes are TRBV15 and TRBJ2-3; 8 bases are shared with TRBD1. CDR3 size: 14 residues. Germline CDR1 LNHNV, CDR2 YYDKDF (reference sequence). V gave up 2 bases and J gave up 4 bases; unmatched junction bases: 2. The CDR3 sequence is CATSRSDRADTQYF. CDR3 nucleotide sequence: TGTGCCACCAGCAGATCGGACAGGGCAGATACGCAGTATTTT. The full variable domain, completed using reference TRBV15 and TRBJ2-3, is DAMVIQNPRYQVTQFGKPVTLSCSQTLNHNVMYWYQQKSSQAPKLLFHYYDKDFNNEADTPDNFQSRRPNTSFCFLDIRSPGLGDTAMYLCATSRSDRADTQYFGPGTRLTVL.

This clonotype occurred many times. V is TRBV6-1 and J is TRBJ2-1; 12 nucleotides line up with TRBD2. V was clipped by 8 bases and J by 3 bases; unmatched bases: 5. Per germline, CDR1 MNHNS and CDR2 SASEGT. CDR3 length: 15 amino acids. The CDR3 bases are TGTGCCAGCGCAGAGACTAGCGGGGGCTACAATGAGCAGTTCTTC. Translation: CASAETSGGYNEQFF.

V and J are TRBV20-1 and TRBJ1-2; D gene unclear. V was shortened by 4 bases and J by 6 bases, with 9 bases between the two germline ends. The CDR3 is made up of 11 amino acids. Germline CDR1 and CDR2: DFQATT and SNEGSKA (reference sequence). Written as DNA, the CDR3 is TGCAGTGCTATATTGGTTCATGGCTACACCTTC. Encoded protein: CSAILVHGYTF.

This clonotype has only a few counts. The chain recombines TRBV6-1 with TRBJ1-4; 8 bases are a match to TRBD1. The CDR3 totals 13 residues. V trimming: 6 bases; J trimming: 6 bases; junction bases outside the gene matches: 3. Germline loops: CDR1 MNHNS, CDR2 SASEGT. The CDR3 DNA sequence: TGTGCCAGCAGAGCGGACAGGGATGAAAAACTGTTTTTT. This encodes CASRADRDEKLFF.

This clonotype was seen many times. The genes are TRBV28 and TRBJ2-4, with a tentative D call TRBD2 (5 bases). V lost 8 bases and J 0 bases, leaving 11 bases between the germline ends. CDR3 length equals 14 residues. In germline, CDR1 is MDHEN, CDR2 SYDVKM. The CDR3: CASVEGIAKNIQYF. The CDR3 DNA follows: TGTGCCAGCGTTGAGGGTATAGCCAAAAACATTCAGTACTTC.

This rearrangement joins TRBV30 to TRBJ2-2, with a tentative D call TRBD2 (7 bases). The CDR3 spans 14 residues. V was trimmed by 8 bases and J by 1 base, leaving 14 bases between them. CDR1 is GTSNPN and CDR2 is SVGIG in the germline V gene (reference sequence). CDR3 loop: CARRGAGNTGELFF. Written as DNA, the CDR3 is TGTGCCCGTCGGGGGGCGGGGAACACCGGGGAGCTGTTTTTT.

This chain links TRBV4-3 with TRBJ2-7; 10 bases agree with TRBD1. The CDR3 has 14 amino acids. CDR1 and CDR2 from the germline V gene are LGHNA and YSLEER. Unmatched junction bases numbered 5, after V lost 3 bases and J lost 6 bases. The CDR3 sequence is CASSQGQGLGEQYF. CDR3 nucleotide sequence: TGCGCCAGCAGCCAGGGACAGGGGCTCGGCGAGCAGTACTTC.

At least ten counts were recorded for this clonotype. This chain connects TRBV5-1 to TRBJ2-1; 9 bases fit TRBD2. V was clipped by 4 bases and J by 9 bases; unmatched bases: 5. This CDR3 region has 13 residues. Germline CDR1 is SGHRS and CDR2 is YFSETQ. CDR3 protein: CASSQGLAFEQFF. The CDR3, as DNA: TGCGCCAGCAGCCAGGGACTAGCTTTTGAGCAGTTCTTC.

J is TRBJ2-7 and V is TRBV7-2; 13 nucleotides line up with TRBD2. Germline V lookup: CDR1 SGHTA, CDR2 FQGNSA. CDR3 length equals 17 residues. The ends lost 4 bases at V and 2 bases at J; junction bases unmatched: 8. CDR3 sequence (DNA): TGTGCCAGCAGCTCCGGACGGGGGACTAGCGGGGCCTACGAGCAGTACTTC. Its translation is CASSSGRGTSGAYEQYF.

This clonotype was seen at least ten times. The genes are TRBV10-1 and TRBJ2-1, with D maybe TRBD2 (6 bases). V was trimmed by 3 bases and J by 0 bases, leaving 12 bases between them. Per germline, CDR1 WNHNN and CDR2 SYGVQD (reference sequence). There are 16 residues in the CDR3. Here the CDR3 DNA reads TGCGCCAGCAGTGATGTCGGGGGACCCTCCTACAATGAGCAGTTCTTC. Its protein product is CASSDVGGPSYNEQFF.

The genes are TRBV5-1 and TRBJ2-5; D uncertain. The CDR3 sequence is 13 residues long. Between the trimmed V and J ends, which lost 1 base and 2 bases, there was a span of 6 bases. The germline gives CDR1 SGHRS, CDR2 YFSETQ. The chain's CDR3 is CASSLYGQETQYF. The CDR3 DNA reads TGCGCCAGCAGCTTGTACGGGCAAGAGACCCAGTACTTC.

In regard to this clonotype: This may be a read error, as it is one base from a much larger clone. V is TRBV2 and J is TRBJ1-1; no reliable D call. V was shortened by 4 bases and J by 7 bases, with 13 bases between the two germline ends. The germline V gene has CDR1 SNHLY and CDR2 FYNNEI. This CDR3 is built from 13 residues. The CDR3 DNA follows: TGTGCCAGCAGTGGGTGGACTCTTCTTGAAGCTTTCTTT. This sequence encodes CASSGWTLLEAFF.

In this sample, this clonotype turned up once. CDR3 sequence reads: CAISGYRGLRTEAFF. The CDR3 coding sequence is TGTGCCATCAGTGGTTACAGGGGGCTTCGCACTGAAGCTTTCTTT. The rearrangement uses TRBV10-3 and TRBJ1-1, with TRBD1 matching over 9 bases. V lost 4 bases, J lost 4 bases, and 7 bases stayed unmatched. This CDR3 region has 15 residues. In germline, CDR1 is ENHRY, CDR2 SYGVKD.

CDR3 protein: CASSLSAGPNSPLHF. The CDR3, as DNA: TGTGCCAGCAGTTTATCCGCAGGGCCTAATTCACCCCTCCACTTT. The chain has TRBV12-3 or TRBV12-4 and TRBJ1-6; TRBD1 is a possible D gene (5 bases). The CDR3 runs 15 residues. Trimming stripped 2 bases from V and 6 bases from J, with 11 bases between.

The CDR3 spells CASSQRPAYEQYF. DNA of the CDR3: TGTGCCAGCAGTCAACGGCCCGCCTACGAGCAGTACTTC. The chain combines TRBV27 with TRBJ2-7; D remains ambiguous. The CDR3 loop spans 13 amino acids. Germline CDR1 and CDR2: MNHEY and SMNVEV (reference sequence). V was cut by 5 bases and J by 2 bases, with 10 bases left in between.

At least ten counts were recorded for this clonotype. The chain carries TRBV2 and TRBJ2-3, with D possibly TRBD2 on 7 matching bases. The CDR3 is 17 amino acids. The V gene's germline CDR1 is SNHLY and CDR2 FYNNEI. V dropped 9 bases and J dropped 0 bases, with 22 bases sitting between them. CDR3 residues: CARVKLGGGGSTDTQYF. The CDR3 nucleotides read TGTGCCAGAGTCAAACTCGGAGGCGGGGGCAGCACAGATACGCAGTATTTT. Filled out from reference TRBV2 and TRBJ2-3, the complete variable domain reads EPEVTQTPSHQVTQMGQEVILRCVPISNHLYFYWYRQILGQKVEFLVSFYNNEISEKSEIFDDQFSVERPDGSNFTLKIRSTKLEDSAMYFCARVKLGGGGSTDTQYFGPGTRLTVL.

V and J are TRBV29-1 and TRBJ2-1; D is possibly TRBD1 or TRBD2 (7 bases each). This CDR3 contains 18 residues. V was pared by 4 bases and J by 9 bases, with 31 bases between. Germline CDR1 is SQVTM and CDR2 is ANQGSEA. In nucleotides, the CDR3 is TGCAGCGTTGGAGAGGCTCTCAGGGGGAGGGCCACGGGGAGTGAGCAGTTCTTC. Amino acids: CSVGEALRGRATGSEQFF.